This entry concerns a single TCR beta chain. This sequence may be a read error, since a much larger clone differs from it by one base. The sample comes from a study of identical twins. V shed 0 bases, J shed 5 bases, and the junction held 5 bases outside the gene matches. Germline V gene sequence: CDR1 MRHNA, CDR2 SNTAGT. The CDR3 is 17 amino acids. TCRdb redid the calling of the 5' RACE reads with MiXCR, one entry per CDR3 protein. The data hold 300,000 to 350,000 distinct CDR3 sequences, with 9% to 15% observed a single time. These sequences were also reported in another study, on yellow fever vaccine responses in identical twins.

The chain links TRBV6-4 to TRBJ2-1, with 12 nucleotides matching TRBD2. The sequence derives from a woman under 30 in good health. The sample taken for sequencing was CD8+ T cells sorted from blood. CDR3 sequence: CASSDSPSGGDNNEQFF. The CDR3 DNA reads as TGTGCCAGCAGTGACTCTCCTAGCGGGGGGGACAACAATGAGCAGTTCTTC.